This entry concerns a single T cell receptor (beta chain). No antigen is known for it. This sample is drawn from a study of vaccination and CD4 T cells after COVID-19. Turning to the study itself: Convalescent participants consisted of six males and four females, two being Hispanic. Each control was exposed to a CEFX pool, an HIV-1 Nef pool, or no peptide at all.

Treatment: approximately 9-day PBMC culture with coronavirus spike peptide pools or control peptides (ViraFEST assay). ViraFEST expanded antigen-specific T cells with peptide pools, then sequenced TCRs. This CDR3 has 14 residues. V dropped 7 bases and J dropped 4 bases, with 16 bases sitting between them. Cultured CD4+ T cell DNA underwent sequencing with the Oncomine TCR Beta short-read assay. In TCRdb, the PCR reads were re-called with MiXCR into one record per CDR3 protein. The table includes some 11,000 distinct CDR3 sequences, around a third detected once. Sequenced here: CD4+ T cells from blood, cultured in vitro, sampled before SARS-CoV-2 vaccination. This receptor was taken from a human donor who received a COVID-19 vaccine. The V call is TRBV23-1, the J call TRBJ1-2; D perhaps matches TRBD1 (6 bases). TRBV23-1 is sorted into the ORF group, with uncertain function. This CDR3 is CASKQTGLFYGYTF. DNA of the CDR3: TGCGCCAGCAAACAGACAGGCTTATTCTATGGCTACACCTTC.